This TCR beta chain came from a study of T cell responses to AZD1222 COVID-19 vaccine. Study results and limitations: The study reported that nearly half of spike-specific TCRs target unmutated variant regions.

V was trimmed by 7 bases and J by 1 base, leaving 13 bases between them. Germline V gives CDR1 LNHDA, CDR2 SQIVND (reference sequence). This CDR3 comprises 14 residues. The study pooled second doses at about 4 or about 12 weeks. A remark on this clone: The target antigen is unknown.

Produced via immunoSEQ multiplex PCR; TCRdb's table is partial and in-frame only. The data hold about 26,000 clones, with 88% observed a single time. The clonotype comes from an adult who received the AZD1222 COVID-19 vaccine. This specimen consisted of peripheral blood, obtained 28 days after the second AZD1222 dose. This chain links TRBV19 with TRBJ1-1; the D gene is possibly TRBD1 (6 bases). CDR3 sequence reads: CASMRQAGNTEAFF. CDR3 sequence (DNA): TGTGCCAGTATGAGACAGGCGGGGAACACTGAAGCTTTCTTT.